The 12 T cell receptor beta chains below all came from one sample that was sequenced in a study of follicular helper T cells after annual influenza vaccination. This sample's time point: 2015-2016 season, pre-vaccination. Sequenced by immunoSEQ multiplex PCR; TCRdb stores in-frame clones only, minus some. The sample holds fewer than 10,000 clones, roughly 90% seen once. The input for sequencing was CXCR5+ CD38- circulating T follicular helper cells from blood, taken on the day of influenza vaccination. The subset denotes: circulating Tfh, non-naive CD4+CXCR5+PD-1+ (ICOS+CD38+ or ICOS-CD38-). These receptors came from an adult who received the influenza vaccine.

The V and J genes are TRBV7-9 and TRBJ2-7; 8 bases match TRBD2. In germline, CDR1 is SEHNR, CDR2 FQNEAQ (reference sequence). The CDR3 extends over 15 amino acids. J gave up 5 bases and V 2 bases, and 8 bases lay outside the gene matches. DNA of the CDR3: TGTGCCAGCAGCTTACCCCGGGGGGGTGGGCACGAGCAGTACTTC. Residues: CASSLPRGGGHEQYF.

This sequence joins TRBV15 and TRBJ1-1, with D perhaps TRBD1 (6 bases). CDR3 length equals 12 residues. Trimming took off 0 bases at V and 11 bases at J, with 10 bases between the two ends. CDR1 and CDR2 (germline): LNHNV, YYDKDF (reference sequence). This chain's CDR3 is CATSREGRGAFF. In DNA, the CDR3 is TGTGCCACCAGCAGAGAGGGAAGGGGGGCTTTCTTT.

This clone was found a few times. The chain recombines TRBV7-9 with TRBJ1-1, with D perhaps TRBD1 (5 bases). With 5 bases removed from V and 2 bases from J, the gap between germline ends came to 15 bases. The CDR3 contains 15 residues. Germline V gene lookup returns CDR1 SEHNR and CDR2 FQNEAQ (reference sequence). The CDR3 reads CASSRYLDSNTEAFF. The CDR3 coding sequence is TGTGCCAGCAGCCGTTACCTTGACAGCAACACTGAAGCTTTCTTT. Based on the CDR3 plus reference TRBV7-9 and TRBJ1-1, the full variable domain is DTGVSQNPRHKITKRGQNVTFRCDPISEHNRLYWYRQTLGQGPEFLTYFQNEAQLEKSRLLSDRFSAERPKGSFSTLEIQRTEQGDSAMYLCASSRYLDSNTEAFFGQGTRLTVV.

This clone was seen only once. Written as DNA, the CDR3 is TGTGCCAGCTCACCTGGGGCAGGGGGCGCCCGGACGGGGTCACCCCTCCACTTT. As protein: CASSPGAGGARTGSPLHF. The chain carries TRBV18 and TRBJ1-6; 8 nucleotides align to TRBD1. This CDR3 contains 18 residues. From germline, CDR1 is KGHSH and CDR2 LQKENI. The V gene end was trimmed by 3 bases and the J gene end by 10 bases; junction bases not matched to a gene: 17.

V is TRBV7-2 and J is TRBJ2-7; D perhaps matches TRBD1 (5 bases). Trimming removed 2 bases at V and 5 bases at J, with 13 bases between. Germline V gives CDR1 SGHTA, CDR2 FQGNSA. This CDR3 contains 14 residues. The CDR3 nucleotides are TGTGCCAGCAGCTTAAATGGCAGGGTCGACGAGCAGTACTTC. Protein: CASSLNGRVDEQYF.

The chain couples TRBV29-1 to TRBJ1-2; tentative D call: TRBD1 (5 bases). In germline, CDR1 is SQVTM, CDR2 ANQGSEA. V was trimmed by 6 bases and J by 3 bases, leaving 14 bases between them. CDR3 length equals 13 residues. CDR3 DNA: TGCAGCGTGGCGCCGGGGGTAGACTATGGCTACACCTTC. Translated: CSVAPGVDYGYTF.

The chain combines TRBV30 with TRBJ1-2; no firm D call. This CDR3 region has 12 residues. V gave up 1 base and J gave up 6 bases, with 9 bases separating them. Per the germline V gene, CDR1 is GTSNPN and CDR2 is SVGIG (reference sequence). The CDR3 DNA sequence: TGTGCCTGGAGTGCCCGACTGGATGGCTACACCTTC. This codes for CAWSARLDGYTF.

J is TRBJ1-2 and V is TRBV5-1; the D gene is possibly TRBD1 (5 bases). The CDR3 sequence is 12 residues long. Germline V gives CDR1 SGHRS, CDR2 YFSETQ. Trimming shortened V by 6 bases and J by 8 bases, and 14 bases separated the two germline ends. The chain's CDR3 is CASTLDSTGYTF. The CDR3 DNA follows: TGCGCCAGCACCCTTGACAGTACGGGCTACACCTTC.

The J gene is TRBJ1-2, the V gene TRBV6-5; D is perhaps TRBD1 (6 bases). The CDR3 is 12 residues long. Germline CDR1 MNHEY, CDR2 SVGAGI. V was pared by 8 bases and J by 4 bases, with 11 bases between. CDR3 sequence reads: CASGRTAYGYTF. The CDR3 region has the DNA TGTGCCAGCGGGCGGACAGCCTATGGCTACACCTTC.

The chain joins TRBV27 to TRBJ2-7; the match to TRBD2 covers 8 bases. Trimming at V came to 5 bases and at J to 7 bases, leaving 13 bases not matched to a gene. From germline, CDR1 is MNHEY and CDR2 SMNVEV (reference sequence). CDR3 length: 15 amino acids. The CDR3 sequence: CASSSREGRGGEQYF. CDR3 coding DNA: TGTGCCAGCAGTAGCCGGGAGGGAAGAGGTGGAGAGCAGTACTTC.

The rearrangement links TRBV28 to TRBJ2-7; 9 bases agree with TRBD1. Germline loops: CDR1 MDHEN, CDR2 SYDVKM. The CDR3 consists of 15 residues. Unmatched junction bases numbered 8, after V lost 6 bases and J lost 2 bases. The CDR3 region is CASSRTGTGTYEQYF. Here the CDR3 DNA reads TGTGCCAGCAGCCGAACCGGGACAGGGACCTACGAGCAGTACTTC.

The CDR3: CASSPALTGQPQHF. The CDR3 region has the DNA TGTGCCAGCTCACCCGCACTGACAGGGCAGCCCCAGCATTTT. V and J are TRBV18 and TRBJ1-5, with 7 bases identical to TRBD1. V shed 3 bases, J shed 7 bases, and the junction held 6 bases outside the gene matches. Per germline, CDR1 KGHSH and CDR2 LQKENI. CDR3 length: 14 amino acids.